Listed below are T cell receptor beta chains from one sample, sequenced in a study of blood T cells in healthy people across ages. MiXCR was run by TCRdb on the 5' RACE reads, yielding one entry per CDR3 protein. This table has around 1,000,000 distinct CDR3 sequences, 20% to 25% appearing once. This sample also appeared in a second study, on T cells of mothers and their children.

The sequenced sample consisted of blood. The receptors shown here come from a girl aged 2 to 9 in good health. The CDR3 runs from the conserved cysteine through the conserved F or W. Each record gives: J gene, clone size, D gene, V gene, CDR3 protein, CDR3 DNA. A D gene is named only where the DNA matches it firmly. Size is stated for part of the rows, as once, few or many counts, or as a class when the clone is expanded.

TRBJ1-1 - - TRBV13 CASSLDRRRAFF TGTGCCAGCAGCTTAGATCGAAGGCGGGCTTTCTTT
TRBJ1-1 few - TRBV9 CASSVGSGVAFF TGTGCCAGCAGCGTAGGGTCCGGGGTAGCTTTCTTT
TRBJ2-7 many TRBD1 TRBV7-2 CASRPSAGTGYEQYF TGTGCCAGCAGACCTAGCGCCGGGACAGGCTACGAGCAGTACTTC
TRBJ2-7 few - TRBV20-1 CSASKVAAEQYF TGCAGTGCTAGTAAGGTAGCAGCCGAGCAGTACTTC
TRBJ2-1 - - TRBV29-1 CSAPYATNKNEQFF TGCAGCGCCCCGTACGCGACAAATAAGAATGAGCAGTTCTTC
TRBJ2-3 - - TRBV6-5 CASMEGSEDTQYF TGTGCCAGCATGGAGGGTTCTGAAGATACGCAGTATTTT
TRBJ2-1 few - TRBV24-1 CATSDLFISDEQFF TGTGCCACCAGTGATTTGTTCATCTCGGATGAGCAGTTCTTC
TRBJ2-5 few TRBD1 TRBV28 CASSYRGQGTQYF TGTGCCAGCAGTTACAGGGGGCAAGGGACCCAGTACTTC
TRBJ2-3 - - TRBV27 CASRQTGGAGTQYF TGTGCCAGCAGACAAACTGGGGGCGCCGGTACGCAGTATTTT
TRBJ1-2 few TRBD1 TRBV6-2/TRBV6-3 CASTSRDRAIVGYTF TGTGCCAGCACCTCACGGGACAGGGCTATAGTCGGCTACACCTTC